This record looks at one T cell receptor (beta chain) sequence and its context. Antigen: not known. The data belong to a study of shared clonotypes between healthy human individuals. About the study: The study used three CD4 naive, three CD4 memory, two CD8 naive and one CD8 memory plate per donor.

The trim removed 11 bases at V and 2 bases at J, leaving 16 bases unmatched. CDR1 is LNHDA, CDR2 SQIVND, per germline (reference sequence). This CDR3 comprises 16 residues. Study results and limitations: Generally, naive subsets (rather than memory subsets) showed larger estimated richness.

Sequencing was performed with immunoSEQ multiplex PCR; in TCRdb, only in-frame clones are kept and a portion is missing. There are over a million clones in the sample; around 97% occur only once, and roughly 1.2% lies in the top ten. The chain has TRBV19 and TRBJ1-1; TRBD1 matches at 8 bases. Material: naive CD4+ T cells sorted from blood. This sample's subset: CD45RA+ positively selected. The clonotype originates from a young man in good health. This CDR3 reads CASKGGQTGVNTEAFF. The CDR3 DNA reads TGTGCCTCGAAAGGGGGACAGACAGGGGTTAACACTGAAGCTTTCTTT.